The rows below give T cell receptor beta chains drawn from one sample of a study of T cell repertoires in cytomegalovirus infection. TCRdb itself ran the reads through MiXCR, one entry per CDR3 protein. The profile shows approximately 250,000 distinct CDR3 sequences, 22% of them singletons. Sequencing input: CD8+ T cells from PBMCs. The receptors originated from a human donor in good health (CMV status not recorded). Some clones in this sample may be carry-over from other donors' samples. Each CDR3 is given without its conserved first and last residue. Clone size is not always given. Where it is, it says once, few, many or a class for expanded clones.

>NA|TRBV6-2/TRBV6-3|TRBJ2-1
ASSSPGLAYPSYNEQF
>NA|TRBV5-1|TRBJ1-1
ASARSEAF
>NA|TRBV2|TRBJ1-4
ASRAGTNEKLF
>many|TRBV28|TRBJ1-3
ASRPTGGIENTIY
>NA|TRBV5-6|TRBJ2-3
ASSATGDTDTQY
>few|TRBV27|TRBJ1-1
ASAPEGVGTEAF
>few|TRBV6-6|TRBJ2-7
ASSYSMWGEQY
>few|TRBV12-3/TRBV12-4|TRBJ1-5
ASSLEGLGYGNQPQH
>few|TRBV2|TRBJ2-1
ASSHQKPGTGDQNNEQF
>NA|TRBV5-4|TRBJ2-5
ASSLVTGEETQY
>NA|TRBV4-1|TRBJ1-5
ASSQEGVSNQPQH
>NA|TRBV6-2/TRBV6-3|TRBJ2-7
ASSPMGPNSYEQY
>few|TRBV7-8|TRBJ2-1
ASSAPSGGSYNEQF
>few|TRBV20-1|TRBJ2-1
SASRLAGGPSYNEQF
>many|TRBV10-2|TRBJ2-1
ASSDQGDEQF
>few|TRBV27|TRBJ1-1
ASSQTGVWDTEAF
>NA|TRBV28|TRBJ1-5
ASRKDSWNQPQH
>NA|TRBV12-3/TRBV12-4|TRBJ2-3
ASSPTSYTDTQY
>NA|TRBV20-1|TRBJ2-7
SARDERGRSISTYEQY
>few|TRBV20-1|TRBJ2-7
SARDSVSYEQY
>few|TRBV29-1|TRBJ2-2
SVEELTGVTGELF
>NA|TRBV20-1|TRBJ1-2
SALTPNYGYT
>few|TRBV28|TRBJ1-1
ASSFGVSTMNTEAF
>few|TRBV7-9|TRBJ2-3
ASSSAGSFSTDTQY
>few|TRBV7-8|TRBJ2-5
ASSPGTVVQETQY
>once|TRBV14|TRBJ2-4
ASSFRQGPKNIQY
>few|TRBV19|TRBJ1-6
ASSISDYNSPLH
>NA|TRBV28|TRBJ2-7
ASKVINSYEQY
>few|TRBV28|TRBJ1-5
ASSFLPGADSNQPQH
>NA|TRBV7-6|TRBJ2-3
ASSPHRDSGLGTDTQY
>NA|TRBV28|TRBJ1-5
ASSTGIYGTNVMNSNQPQH
>few|TRBV7-6|TRBJ2-4
ATRPSRGDKKGWGKNIQY
>many|TRBV28|TRBJ2-7
ASSTLAGARGEQY
>few|TRBV28|TRBJ1-1
ASSSRGITEAF
>NA|TRBV7-4|TRBJ1-1
ASSVNDRGISTEAF